This T cell receptor (beta chain) originates from a study of blood T cell repertoires in COVID-19. Whole-study context: Collection of acute and convalescent COVID-19 samples took place in the United States, Italy and Spain. PBMCs, B-cell-depleted T cells, or T cells provided the cDNA or gDNA that made up the material.

Per the germline V gene, CDR1 is MDHEN and CDR2 is SYDVKM. Trimming cost V 4 bases and J 4 bases; bases outside gene matches: 10. CDR3 length: 15 residues. Participant ages covered about 18 to 95 years across about 25 US areas. Original processing notes: It was from reference gene primer amplification that nucleated cell counts were estimated. The protocol was immunoSEQ multiplex PCR, while the TCRdb copy is restricted to in-frame clones and leaves out a portion. Clonal size and the V and J genes are those of that table, whereas D and trimming came from the DNA. The sample consists of over 200,000 clones, 86% of them appearing once.

The receptor was derived from a man between 18 and 35 years old who had recovered from COVID-19. Sample: PBMCs or T cells enriched from blood (not recorded which). The chain is built from TRBV28 and TRBJ2-7; 7 bases map to TRBD2. The CDR3, as DNA: TGTGCCAGCAGTTCGGACGGCACTAGCGAATACGAGCAGTACTTC. Its protein is CASSSDGTSEYEQYF.